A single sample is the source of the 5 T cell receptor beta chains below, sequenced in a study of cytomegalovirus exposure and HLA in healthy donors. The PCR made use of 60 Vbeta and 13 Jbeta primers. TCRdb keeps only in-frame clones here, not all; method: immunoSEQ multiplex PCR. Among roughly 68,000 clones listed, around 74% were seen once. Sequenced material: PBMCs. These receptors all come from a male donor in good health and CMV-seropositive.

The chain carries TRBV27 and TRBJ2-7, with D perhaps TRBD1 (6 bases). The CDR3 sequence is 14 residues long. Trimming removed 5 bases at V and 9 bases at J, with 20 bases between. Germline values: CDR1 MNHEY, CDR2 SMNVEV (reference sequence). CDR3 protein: CASSKSGAQGGQYF. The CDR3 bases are TGTGCCAGCAGTAAGTCCGGGGCCCAAGGGGGGCAGTACTTC.

The CDR3 DNA sequence: TGTGCCAGCAGTTACTCGAGGGTCTACAATGAGCAGTTCTTC. This codes for CASSYSRVYNEQFF. V gene TRBV6-6 combines with J gene TRBJ2-1; D is possibly TRBD2 (5 bases). Trimming left V 0 bases short and J 3 bases short, with 6 bases between. CDR1 MNHNY and CDR2 SVGAGI come from the germline V gene (reference sequence). CDR3 length equals 14 residues.

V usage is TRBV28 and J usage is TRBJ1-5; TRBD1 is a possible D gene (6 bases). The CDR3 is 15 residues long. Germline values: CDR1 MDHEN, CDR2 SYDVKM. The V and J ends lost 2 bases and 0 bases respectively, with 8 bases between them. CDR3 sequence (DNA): TGTGCCAGCAGTTTAATACAGGGTAGCAATCAGCCCCAGCATTTT. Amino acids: CASSLIQGSNQPQHF.

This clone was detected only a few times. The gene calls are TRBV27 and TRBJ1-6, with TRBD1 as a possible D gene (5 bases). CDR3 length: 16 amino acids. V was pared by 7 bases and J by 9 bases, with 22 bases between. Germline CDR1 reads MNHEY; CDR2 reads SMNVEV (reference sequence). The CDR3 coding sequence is TGTGCCAGCACCCAACGCCCCCAGGGAATCGGTTCACCCCTCCACTTT. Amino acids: CASTQRPQGIGSPLHF.

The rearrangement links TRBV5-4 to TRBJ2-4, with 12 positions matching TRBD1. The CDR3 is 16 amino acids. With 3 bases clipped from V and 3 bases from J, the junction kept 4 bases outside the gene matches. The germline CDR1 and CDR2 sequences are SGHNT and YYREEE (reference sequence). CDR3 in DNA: TGTGCCAGCAGCTCGGGACAGGGGGCTGGCAAAAACATTCAGTACTTC. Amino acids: CASSSGQGAGKNIQYF.